This TCR beta chain was recorded in a study of cytomegalovirus exposure and HLA in healthy donors. PCR primers comprised 60 Vbeta and 13 Jbeta primers. The protocol was immunoSEQ multiplex PCR, while the TCRdb copy is restricted to in-frame clones and leaves out a portion. Here the sample spans around 170,000 clones, about three quarters being singletons. The germline V and J ends were trimmed by 2 bases and 2 bases, with 9 bases remaining between them. CDR3 length: 14 residues. Germline V lookup: CDR1 MDHEN, CDR2 SYDVKM. The sequence derives from a man between 18 and 35 years old in good health and CMV-seronegative. The chain couples TRBV28 to TRBJ1-1; D ambiguous. Input material: PBMCs. The CDR3, as DNA: TGTGCCAGCAGTTTAATAACAGATAACACTGAAGCTTTCTTT. This codes for CASSLITDNTEAFF.